These T cell receptor beta chains were read from a single sample in a study of spatial heterogeneity in lung cancer. TCRdb recomputed calls from the 5' RACE reads with MiXCR, one row per CDR3 protein. The sample gives 65,000 to 85,000 distinct CDR3 sequences, under 25% of which show up once; 5.5% to 7% is in the top ten. The sequences come from PBMCs, collected at surgery. The receptors here all came from a male donor with early-stage non-small cell lung cancer. Both conserved end residues are part of each CDR3. D genes are given only for firm matches. Size values are once, few and many counts, or a class for expanded clones, and some rows have none.

j_call | d_call | clone_size | v_call | cdr3_nt | cdr3_aa
TRBJ2-3 | - | - | TRBV19 | TGTGCCAGTAGTATTGGACTCCCAAAGCCCGATACGCAGTATTTT | CASSIGLPKPDTQYF
TRBJ1-1 | - | - | TRBV29-1 | TGCAGCGTCTGGGTCGGTGGGGACACTGAAGCTTTCTTT | CSVWVGGDTEAFF
TRBJ1-1 | - | few | TRBV20-1 | TGCAGTGCTAGAGATTTCCCCCTTCTTGGCACTGAAGCTTTCTTT | CSARDFPLLGTEAFF
TRBJ1-1 | - | - | TRBV27 | TGTGCCAGCAGCTACACAAAGAACACTGAAGCTTTCTTT | CASSYTKNTEAFF
TRBJ2-4 | - | many | TRBV29-1 | TGCAGCGTTGTTCCAGAAGCCAAAAACATTCAGTACTTC | CSVVPEAKNIQYF
TRBJ2-1 | - | - | TRBV12-5 | TGTGCTAGTAGGGGGGGCAGCTCCTACAATGAGCAGTTCTTC | CASRGGSSYNEQFF
TRBJ1-1 | - | few | TRBV6-5 | TGTGCCAGCAGTACAGCCGGGACTCCTTCTGAAGCTTTCTTT | CASSTAGTPSEAFF
TRBJ2-3 | TRBD2 | - | TRBV5-5 | TGTGCCAGCAGCCTTAGCGGGAGTAGTGGTACGCAGTATTTT | CASSLSGSSGTQYF
TRBJ2-2 | TRBD2 | many | TRBV18 | TGTGCCAGCTCCTTGACTAGCGGGAGACCGGGAACCGGGGAGCTGTTTTTT | CASSLTSGRPGTGELFF
TRBJ2-3 | - | - | TRBV11-3 | TGTGCCAGCAGCTTAGATACGTTGGACACAGATACGCAGTATTTT | CASSLDTLDTDTQYF
TRBJ2-5 | - | many | TRBV6-2/TRBV6-3 | TGTGCCAGCGGATTAGGAGGGTTGGAGACCCAGTACTTC | CASGLGGLETQYF
TRBJ2-1 | TRBD2 | few | TRBV20-1 | TGCAGTGCCGCATCTAGCGGCCTTCAGGATGAGCAGTTCTTC | CSAASSGLQDEQFF
TRBJ2-7 | - | few | TRBV10-3 | TGTGCCATCAGTGATGACTACGAGCAGTACTTC | CAISDDYEQYF
TRBJ2-5 | - | - | TRBV19 | TGTGCCAGTAGCTCGGGGACACAAGCTGAGACCCGGTACTTC | CASSSGTQAETRYF
TRBJ1-1 | TRBD1 | few | TRBV7-3 | TGTGCCAGCAGCCCTCAGGGGGACACTGAAGCTTTCTTT | CASSPQGDTEAFF
TRBJ2-1 | - | medium-sized | TRBV7-2 | TGTGCCAGCAGCTTAGCGTTGGAGCCCTACAATGAGCAGTTCTTC | CASSLALEPYNEQFF
TRBJ2-3 | - | - | TRBV2 | TGTGCCAGCAGTGAACAGGGACCCACAGATACGCAGTATTTT | CASSEQGPTDTQYF
TRBJ2-7 | - | few | TRBV13 | TGTGCCAGCAGCTCTCAACTGGGCCGGGACCACTACGAGCAGTACTTC | CASSSQLGRDHYEQYF
TRBJ2-3 | TRBD2 | - | TRBV5-1 | TGCGCCAGCAGAGCCGGACTAGCGGCAAGCACAGATACGCAGTATTTT | CASRAGLAASTDTQYF
TRBJ2-7 | - | few | TRBV2 | TGTGCCAGCAGTGAAGTTGGGCCTACCCCGGAGCAGTACTTC | CASSEVGPTPEQYF
TRBJ1-1 | - | few | TRBV7-9 | TGTGCCAGCAGCGATGGACCAGGGAGACCAGCGTCGGCTTTCTTT | CASSDGPGRPASAFF
TRBJ1-2 | TRBD1 | few | TRBV20-1 | TGCAGTGCTAGAACCGGGACAGGGGTTGATGGCTACACCTTC | CSARTGTGVDGYTF
TRBJ2-7 | - | - | TRBV7-2 | TGTGCCAGCCGTGTTGCGCGCGAGCAGTACTTC | CASRVAREQYF
TRBJ2-7 | - | - | TRBV27 | TGTGCCAGCAGCAGGGACTGGGGAACGACCTACGAGCAGTACTTC | CASSRDWGTTYEQYF
TRBJ2-3 | - | few | TRBV4-2 | TGTGCCAGCAGCCAAGATGCCTCGGGGGGCCGGGCAGATACGCAGTATTTT | CASSQDASGGRADTQYF
TRBJ2-1 | TRBD2 | many | TRBV4-1 | TGCGCCAGCAGCCAAGTTGTTAGCGGGAGAAGCAATGAGCAGTTCTTC | CASSQVVSGRSNEQFF
TRBJ2-3 | - | - | TRBV7-2 | TGTGCCAGCAGCTTCCCAGGAAGTAGAGATACGCAGTATTTT | CASSFPGSRDTQYF
TRBJ2-1 | - | - | TRBV3-1 | TGTGTCAGCAGCACCGGGGCCCTAAAGAATGAGCAGTTCTTC | CVSSTGALKNEQFF
TRBJ1-4 | - | many | TRBV21-1 | TGTGCCAGCCTGAGTAACGAAAAACTGTTTTTT | CASLSNEKLFF
TRBJ2-2 | - | few | TRBV10-3 | TGTGCCATCAGTGACGGGCGGATTAACACCGGGGAGCTGTTTTTT | CAISDGRINTGELFF
TRBJ2-4 | - | many | TRBV27 | TGTGCCAGCAGTCCGGCGTCCAAAAACATTCAGTACTTC | CASSPASKNIQYF
TRBJ2-7 | TRBD2 | many | TRBV23-1 | TGCGCCAGCAGTCAAAGTACTAGCGGGAGTGCCGAGCAGTACTTC | CASSQSTSGSAEQYF
TRBJ2-7 | - | few | TRBV5-1 | TGCGCCAGCAGCCCTCCGGGCCCCCACGAGCAGTACTTC | CASSPPGPHEQYF
TRBJ2-1 | - | few | TRBV29-1 | TGCAGCGTTGATGACAATGAGCAGTTCTTC | CSVDDNEQFF
TRBJ2-7 | - | many | TRBV28 | TGTGCCAGCAGCACCACAGGGTACGAGCAGTACTTC | CASSTTGYEQYF
TRBJ1-2 | - | few | TRBV15 | TGTGCCACCAGCAGAGACCCGGACAGCATCTATGGCTACACCTTC | CATSRDPDSIYGYTF
TRBJ2-7 | - | many | TRBV21-1 | TGTGCCAGCAGCCCAACCCGCGCTTTCGACGAGCAGTACTTC | CASSPTRAFDEQYF
TRBJ2-1 | TRBD2 | - | TRBV28 | TGTGCCAGCAGTTTATTACCGGCTAGCGGAAATGAGCAGTTCTTC | CASSLLPASGNEQFF
TRBJ2-2 | - | - | TRBV5-6 | TGTGCCAGCAGCTCCTTTGGGGGGGCAAGTGCCGGGGAGCTGTTTTTT | CASSSFGGASAGELFF
TRBJ2-7 | - | few | TRBV28 | TGTGCCAGCAGTGCCTTTTTGTACGAGCAGTACTTC | CASSAFLYEQYF
TRBJ2-3 | TRBD2 | many | TRBV3-1 | TGTGCCAGCAGCCATGGAGCGGGAGTAACAGATACGCAGTATTTT | CASSHGAGVTDTQYF
TRBJ1-3 | - | few | TRBV2 | TGTGCCAGCAACGGCGTCTCTGGAAACACCATATATTTT | CASNGVSGNTIYF
TRBJ2-7 | TRBD1 | - | TRBV3-1 | TGTGCCAGCAGCCGGGCCGGGACAGGGCTGGGGGAGCAGTACTTC | CASSRAGTGLGEQYF
TRBJ2-1 | TRBD2 | many | TRBV20-1 | TGCAGTGCTAGAGATCTTACTAGCGGGAGGATCCGCTCCTACAATGAGCAGTTCTTC | CSARDLTSGRIRSYNEQFF
TRBJ2-1 | - | - | TRBV5-6 | TGTGCCAGCAGTTTAGGGTTTGACCAGTTCTTC | CASSLGFDQFF
TRBJ2-4 | - | once | TRBV25-1 | TGTGCCAGCAGTGAGACAGTAGGCAAAAACATTCAGTACTTC | CASSETVGKNIQYF
TRBJ2-1 | - | many | TRBV18 | TGTGCCAGCTCCACGGGGACGGGGAGTTTGGAGCAGTTCTTC | CASSTGTGSLEQFF
TRBJ2-6 | TRBD1 | - | TRBV5-1 | TGCGCCAGCAGCTGGACCGACAGGGGGCGGACTGGGGCCAACGTCCTGACTTTC | CASSWTDRGRTGANVLTF